In this sample, the clone carrying this T cell receptor (beta chain) turned up a few times. Its antigen remains unidentified. Germline CDR1 LGHNA, CDR2 YSLEER. Trimming removed 6 bases from V and 9 bases from J; junction bases left unmatched: 12. The CDR3 is 15 amino acids. This record comes from a study of T-cell memory formation after mild COVID-19. Study details: TCR clusters were largely donor specific. General observations from the study: Among contracting clones, CD4+ were mainly CM/EM and CD8+ enriched in EMRA. Whether second-wave clones peaking at day 37 were SARS-CoV-2 specific went unconfirmed.

UMIs and sample barcodes were carried by the TCR alpha and TCR beta cDNA libraries that 5'RACE produced using constant-segment primers. TCRdb used MiXCR to reprocess the 5' RACE reads, holding one entry per CDR3 protein. The table includes tens of thousands of distinct CDR3 sequences, roughly 16% detected once. Specimen: PBMCs or a T cell subset sorted from them (not recorded which). The chain carries TRBV4-3 and TRBJ2-1, with 9 bases that match TRBD2. This receptor was taken from a man between 18 and 35 years old who had mild COVID-19 (a few samples of this study predate the infection). Cell type and time point are not known. The CDR3 reads CASSPDAGGPGEQFF. CDR3 nucleotides: TGCGCCAGCAGTCCAGACGCGGGGGGGCCGGGTGAGCAGTTCTTC.